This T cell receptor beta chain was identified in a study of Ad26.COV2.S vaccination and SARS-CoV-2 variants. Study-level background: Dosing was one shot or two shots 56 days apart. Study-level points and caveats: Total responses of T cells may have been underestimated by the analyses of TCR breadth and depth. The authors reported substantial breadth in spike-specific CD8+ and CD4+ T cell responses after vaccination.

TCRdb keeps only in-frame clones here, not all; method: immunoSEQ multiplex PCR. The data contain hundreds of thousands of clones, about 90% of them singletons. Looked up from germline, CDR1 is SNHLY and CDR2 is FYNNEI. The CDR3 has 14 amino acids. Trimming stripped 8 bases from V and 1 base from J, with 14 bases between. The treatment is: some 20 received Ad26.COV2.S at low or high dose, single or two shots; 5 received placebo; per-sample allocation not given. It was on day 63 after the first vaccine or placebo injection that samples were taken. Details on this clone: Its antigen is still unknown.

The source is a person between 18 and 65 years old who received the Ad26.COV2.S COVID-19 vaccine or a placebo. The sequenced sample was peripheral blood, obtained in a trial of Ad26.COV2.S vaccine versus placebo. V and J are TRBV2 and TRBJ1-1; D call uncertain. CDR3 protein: CASDGAGANTEAFF. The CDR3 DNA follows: TGTGCCAGCGACGGTGCGGGTGCGAACACTGAAGCTTTCTTT.